The T cell receptor beta chain described here comes from a study of vaccination effects on CD4 cells after COVID-19. Germline CDR1 is LGHNA and CDR2 is YSLEER. V was trimmed by 4 bases and J by 5 bases, leaving 12 bases between them. The CDR3 extends over 14 amino acids. In the case of this clone: Its antigen is unknown.

Sequencing followed a ViraFEST assay step that expanded antigen-specific CD4+ T cells with viral peptide pools. After more than 9 days in culture, the CD4+ T cells were isolated. A PCR test confirmed that the person had SARS-CoV-2 infection between March and December 2020. Only in-frame clones appear in the TCRdb table, and some are missing; sequencing was by immunoSEQ multiplex PCR. This table holds some 40,000 clones, around 67% found once. This receptor was obtained from a human donor who had a prior SARS-CoV-2 infection. The V gene is TRBV4-3, the J gene TRBJ2-1; tentative D call: TRBD2 (7 bases). Sequencing used CD4+ T cells from PBMCs cultured with a peptide pool, obtained before COVID-19 vaccination. CDR3 nucleotides: TGCGCCAGCAGCCGAGGGGGGGGCAACAATGAGCAGTTCTTC. Translating gives CASSRGGGNNEQFF.